This entry describes one T cell receptor (beta chain). Its antigen is not identified. This specimen comes from a study of cytomegalovirus exposure and HLA in healthy donors. Looking at the study overall: Early release data held 85 million or so unique TCRs from HLA-typed donors. General observations from the study: The authors later found TCR association rates varying by HLA locus, with DRB1 most and HLA-C fewest. The investigators catalogued 150 or so TCR beta chains as cytomegalovirus-associated. A link between a missense DCLRE1C variant and TCR beta V- and J-gene trimming emerged from a later analysis.

13 Jbeta primers and 60 Vbeta primers were used for the PCR. The repertoire was sequenced with immunoSEQ multiplex PCR; TCRdb's copy has only in-frame clones and lacks some. The sample shows 150,000 to 200,000 clones, 70% to 90% of them seen only once. This CDR3 comprises 16 residues. V trimming: 1 base; J trimming: 1 base; junction bases outside the gene matches: 5. CDR1 SGHTA and CDR2 FQGNSA come from the germline V gene. This sequence originates from a man aged 18 to 29 in good health and CMV-seropositive. The J gene is TRBJ2-7, the V gene TRBV7-2; 9 bases match TRBD2. Sequenced input: PBMCs. CDR3 region: CASSLDGTSHSYEQYF. DNA for the CDR3: TGTGCCAGCAGCTTAGATGGGACTAGCCATTCCTACGAGCAGTACTTC.